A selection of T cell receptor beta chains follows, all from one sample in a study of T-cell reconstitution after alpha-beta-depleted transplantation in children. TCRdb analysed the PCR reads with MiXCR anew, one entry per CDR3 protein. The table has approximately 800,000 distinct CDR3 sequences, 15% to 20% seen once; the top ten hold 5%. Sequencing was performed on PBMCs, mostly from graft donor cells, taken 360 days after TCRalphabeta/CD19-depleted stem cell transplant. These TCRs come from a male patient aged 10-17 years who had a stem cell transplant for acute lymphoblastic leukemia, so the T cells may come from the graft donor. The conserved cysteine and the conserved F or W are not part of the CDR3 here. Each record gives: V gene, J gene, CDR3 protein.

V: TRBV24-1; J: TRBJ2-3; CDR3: ATSDLQRDLLAASTDTQY
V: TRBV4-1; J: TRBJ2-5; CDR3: ASSQDGQVETQY
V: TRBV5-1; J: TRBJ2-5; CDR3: ASSLANSGETQY
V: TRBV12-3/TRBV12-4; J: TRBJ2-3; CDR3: ASSPAGDRSDTQY
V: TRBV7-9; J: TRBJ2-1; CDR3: ASRLTSADNEQF
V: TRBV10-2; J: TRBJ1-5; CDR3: ASRDSGVQPQH
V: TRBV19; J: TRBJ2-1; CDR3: ASTSIHFHEQF
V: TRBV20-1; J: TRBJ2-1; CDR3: SAGGENNEQF
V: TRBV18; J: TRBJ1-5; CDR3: ASSTINQARVGQPQH
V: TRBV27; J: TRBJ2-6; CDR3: ASSFFGYGANVLT
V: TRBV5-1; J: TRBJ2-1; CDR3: ASSLGRRRINEQF
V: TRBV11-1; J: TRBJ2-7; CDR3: ASRPSGKLAARTYEQY
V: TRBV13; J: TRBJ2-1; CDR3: ASSFRLTGEQF
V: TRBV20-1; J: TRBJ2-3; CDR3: SALRGLYYTDTQY
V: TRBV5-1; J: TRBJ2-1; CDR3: ASSLVPGQGHEQF
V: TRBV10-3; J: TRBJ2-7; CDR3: AISEGGIPYEQY
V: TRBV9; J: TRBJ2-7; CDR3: ASSVDSGYLSYEQY
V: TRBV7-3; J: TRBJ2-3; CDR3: ASSEAGGSDTQY
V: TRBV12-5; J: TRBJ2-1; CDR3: ASGLVFGLAGGERNEQF
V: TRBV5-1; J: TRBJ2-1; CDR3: ASSLASSGDYNEQF
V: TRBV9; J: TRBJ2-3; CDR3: ASSVASWGGSSQY
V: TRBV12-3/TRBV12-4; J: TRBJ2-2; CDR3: ASSSGTGVNTGELF
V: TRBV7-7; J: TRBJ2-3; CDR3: ASTSSGSTDTQY
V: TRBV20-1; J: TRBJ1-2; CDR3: SARGGGAHGYT
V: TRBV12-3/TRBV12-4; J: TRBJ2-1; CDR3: ASSHPPGLAGYNEQF
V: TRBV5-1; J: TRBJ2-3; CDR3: ASSFPLAGTDTQY
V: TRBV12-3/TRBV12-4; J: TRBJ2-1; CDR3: ASSSGTSRQQQF
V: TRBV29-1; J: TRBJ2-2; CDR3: SVIQGPGELF